Listed here are 27 T cell receptor beta chains from one sample, sequenced in a study of shared clonotypes between healthy human individuals. Data came from immunoSEQ multiplex PCR; TCRdb stores just in-frame clones and leaves some out. Among about 1 million clones, under 80% were seen once, and the ten largest hold approximately 1.5%. Sequencing was performed on memory CD4+ T cells sorted from blood. Subset specified: CD45RA-negative fraction. These receptors originate from a man aged 18-30 years in good health.

The CDR3 sequence: CASSLVTQNNSPLHF. As DNA, the CDR3 is TGTGCCAGCAGCTTAGTAACTCAGAATAATTCACCCCTCCACTTT. V and J are TRBV11-2 and TRBJ1-6; D ambiguous. CDR1 and CDR2 (germline): SGHAT, FQNNGV. The V end lost 1 base, the J end lost 5 bases, and 9 bases lay between the germline ends. The CDR3 is 15 residues long.

CDR3 nucleotides: TGTGCCAGCAGTAAAGAAGCGAAGGGGGAGCAGTTCTTC. Translated: CASSKEAKGEQFF. The chain carries TRBV6-4 and TRBJ2-1, with a tentative D call TRBD1 (5 bases). CDR1 MRHNA and CDR2 SNTAGT come from the germline V gene. The CDR3 sequence is 13 residues long. V was shortened by 5 bases and J by 10 bases, with 15 bases between the two germline ends.

The chain couples TRBV6-1 to TRBJ2-3; 12 bases align to TRBD1. Germline lookup yields CDR1 MNHNS and CDR2 SASEGT. CDR3 length equals 15 residues. V was clipped by 6 bases and J by 6 bases; unmatched bases: 7. The CDR3, as DNA: TGTGCCAGCAGGAGTGGGACAGGGGGCAGGGATACGCAGTATTTT. Its translation: CASRSGTGGRDTQYF.

This sequence joins TRBV7-2 and TRBJ1-4; no definite D call. V lost 1 base to trimming and J lost 7 bases, with 7 bases between them. The CDR3 covers 13 residues. Germline CDR1 SGHTA, CDR2 FQGNSA. Here the CDR3 reads CASSLGWGEKLFF. CDR3 coding DNA: TGTGCCAGCAGCTTAGGTTGGGGTGAAAAACTGTTTTTT.

The chain carries TRBV5-1 and TRBJ2-1, with D perhaps TRBD1 (6 bases). This CDR3 is built from 16 residues. From germline, CDR1 is SGHRS and CDR2 YFSETQ. Trimming took off 0 bases at V and 9 bases at J, with 19 bases between the two ends. DNA of the CDR3: TGCGCCAGCAGCTTGGTTACAGGGATAGGTCGCGGTGAGCAGTTCTTC. Translation gives CASSLVTGIGRGEQFF. The variable domain in full, completed from reference TRBV5-1 and TRBJ2-1, reads KAGVTQTPRYLIKTRGQQVTLSCSPISGHRSVSWYQQTPGQGLQFLFEYFSETQRNKGNFPGRFSGRQFSNSRSEMNVSTLELGDSALYLCASSLVTGIGRGEQFFGPGTRLTVL.

The chain links TRBV7-9 to TRBJ1-4; no firm D call. CDR1 and CDR2 from the germline V gene are SEHNR and FQNEAQ (reference sequence). This CDR3 has 14 amino acids. V was clipped by 1 base and J by 0 bases, with 3 bases between them. CDR3 sequence (DNA): TGTGCCAGCAGCTTAGAGTCAACTAATGAAAAACTGTTTTTT. Encoded protein: CASSLESTNEKLFF.

This clone appeared a single time. The chain recombines TRBV5-1 with TRBJ2-1, with 12 bases aligning to TRBD2. Germline V gives CDR1 SGHRS, CDR2 YFSETQ. The CDR3 consists of 17 residues. V shed 0 bases and J 7 bases; nucleotides not matched to a gene: 8. The CDR3 here is CASSLVPLAGGPNEQFF. CDR3 sequence (DNA): TGCGCCAGCAGCTTGGTCCCGCTAGCGGGAGGGCCGAATGAGCAGTTCTTC.

The chain has TRBV5-4 and TRBJ1-2; possibly TRBD1 for D (6 bases). Trimming cost V 0 bases and J 1 base, with 13 bases left between them. This CDR3 region has 16 residues. Germline CDR1 and CDR2: SGHNT and YYREEE (reference sequence). CDR3 in amino acids: CASSLDRTGFNYGYTF. CDR3 coding DNA: TGTGCCAGCAGCTTGGACCGTACAGGGTTTAACTATGGCTACACCTTC.

J is TRBJ1-6 and V is TRBV5-5; D gene unclear. In germline, CDR1 is SGHKS, CDR2 YYEKEE (reference sequence). V was shortened by 0 bases and J by 7 bases, with 14 bases between the two germline ends. The CDR3 consists of 16 residues. As DNA, the CDR3 is TGTGCCAGCAGCTTGGCCTCCGGGGTTCGCAATTCACCCCTCCACTTT. This encodes CASSLASGVRNSPLHF. Full variable domain (missing parts from reference TRBV5-5 and TRBJ1-6): DAGVTQSPTHLIKTRGQQVTLRCSPISGHKSVSWYQQVLGQGPQFIFQYYEKEERGRGNFPDRFSARQFPNYSSELNVNALLLGDSALYLCASSLASGVRNSPLHFGNGTRLTVT.

The rearrangement joins TRBV5-4 to TRBJ2-3; tentatively, D is TRBD1 (5 bases). The germline gives CDR1 SGHNT, CDR2 YYREEE (reference sequence). There are 14 residues in the CDR3. V gave up 4 bases and J gave up 2 bases, with 11 bases separating them. DNA of the CDR3: TGTGCCAGCAGCCCAGGGCCTATCACAGATACGCAGTATTTT. It specifies CASSPGPITDTQYF.

The CDR3 DNA follows: TGTGCCAGCAAGGGACGGCTATTGTTGGATACGCAGTATTTT. It translates to CASKGRLLLDTQYF. The chain joins TRBV6-1 to TRBJ2-3, with D perhaps TRBD1 or TRBD2 (5 bases each). CDR3 length equals 14 residues. The V end lost 7 bases, the J end lost 6 bases, and 17 bases lay between the germline ends. CDR1 is MNHNS, CDR2 SASEGT, per germline.

The chain employs TRBV28 and TRBJ2-3; D unresolved. The CDR3 spans 14 residues. The germline V gene encodes CDR1 MDHEN and CDR2 SYDVKM. Trimming cost V 10 bases and J 0 bases, with 14 bases left between them. The CDR3 spells CATYPRASTDTQYF. The CDR3 DNA sequence: TGTGCCACTTACCCGAGAGCTAGCACAGATACGCAGTATTTT.

This clone has more than one count but fewer than ten. Different DNA sequences within this sample yield the same CDR3. The chain couples TRBV29-1 to TRBJ2-5; D gene uncertain. This CDR3 is built from 12 residues. The V gene lost 4 bases and the J gene lost 3 bases, with 9 bases spanning the gap. Germline assignment: CDR1 SQVTM and CDR2 ANQGSEA. The CDR3 bases are TGCAGCGTTGTCGGCTCAAAAGAGACCCAGTACTTC. Protein sequence: CSVVGSKETQYF. Combining the CDR3 with reference TRBV29-1 and TRBJ2-5 gives the whole variable domain SAVISQKPSRDICQRGTSLTIQCQVDSQVTMMFWYRQQPGQSLTLIATANQGSEATYESGFVIDKFPISRPNLTFSTLTVSNMSPEDSSIYLCSVVGSKETQYFGPGTRLLVL.

The rearrangement links TRBV10-3 to TRBJ2-3; D might be TRBD2 (6 bases). Per germline, CDR1 ENHRY and CDR2 SYGVKD. Between the trimmed V and J ends, which lost 6 bases and 5 bases, there was a span of 18 bases. The CDR3 consists of 15 residues. CDR3 in DNA: TGTGCCATCAGGCAAGGGGACTCCGTAATAGATACGCAGTATTTT. It encodes CAIRQGDSVIDTQYF.

The chain employs TRBV5-4 and TRBJ1-2; perhaps TRBD1 as D (5 bases). V gave up 0 bases and J gave up 3 bases, with 18 bases separating them. This CDR3 comprises 17 residues. Looked up from germline, CDR1 is SGHNT and CDR2 is YYREEE (reference sequence). The CDR3 loop reads CASSLDPSRGSYYGYTF. As DNA, the CDR3 is TGTGCCAGCAGCTTGGATCCGTCCCGGGGGTCTTACTATGGCTACACCTTC.

The chain links TRBV18 to TRBJ1-3; 7 nucleotides agree with TRBD1. The CDR3 is 16 residues long. Germline V gene sequence: CDR1 KGHSH, CDR2 LQKENI. The V and J ends lost 2 bases and 1 base, in that order; junction bases with no gene match: 5. Here the CDR3 reads CASSPGQAASGNTIYF. CDR3 nucleotides: TGTGCCAGCTCACCAGGACAGGCTGCATCTGGAAACACCATATATTTT.

The chain recombines TRBV2 with TRBJ1-1; D is uncertain. The CDR3 loop spans 12 amino acids. The germline V and J ends were trimmed by 3 bases and 2 bases, with 4 bases remaining between them. Per the germline V gene, CDR1 is SNHLY and CDR2 is FYNNEI. CDR3 amino acids: CASSEDNTEAFF. CDR3 nucleotide sequence: TGTGCCAGCAGTGAGGATAACACTGAAGCTTTCTTT.

Only a few counts were recorded for this clone. This chain joins TRBV28 and TRBJ1-2, with 8 nucleotides matching TRBD1. The V segment lost 2 bases and the J segment 4 bases; nucleotides outside the gene matches: 3. The germline CDR1 and CDR2 sequences are MDHEN and SYDVKM. The CDR3 sequence is 14 residues long. In DNA form, the CDR3 reads TGTGCCAGCAGTTTACGGACAGGGCTCTATGGCTACACCTTC. It encodes CASSLRTGLYGYTF.

This clone has a count of ten or more. V is TRBV4-1 and J is TRBJ1-1; D remains ambiguous. The CDR3 is 17 amino acids. V gave up 1 base and J gave up 11 bases, with 26 bases separating them. CDR1 and CDR2 from the germline V gene are MGHRA and YSYEKL. The CDR3 DNA sequence: TGCGCCAGCAGCCAAGTAGGGCAGACCCGTATCAGGAAAAAGGCTTTCTTT. Translating it yields CASSQVGQTRIRKKAFF.

The chain is built from TRBV5-6 and TRBJ2-1; D not resolved. Germline V gene sequence: CDR1 SGHDT, CDR2 YYEEEE. The ends were cut back, 3 bases at V and 7 bases at J, with 23 bases in the middle. The CDR3 loop spans 17 amino acids. The CDR3: CASSSSVLGRSLNEQFF. The CDR3 DNA reads as TGTGCCAGCAGCTCCTCGGTGCTAGGACGTTCCTTGAATGAGCAGTTCTTC.

This clone was seen a single time. The V gene is TRBV4-1, the J gene TRBJ1-4; no clear D. With 1 base removed from V and 8 bases from J, the gap between germline ends came to 8 bases. The germline CDR1 and CDR2 sequences are MGHRA and YSYEKL. The CDR3 spans 13 residues. CDR3 nucleotide sequence: TGCGCCAGCAGCCAAGCTCTTTGGGAAAAACTGTTTTTT. Its translation: CASSQALWEKLFF.

This chain connects TRBV6-1 to TRBJ2-4; 7 bases line up with TRBD2. The CDR3 extends over 15 amino acids. Germline V gene lookup returns CDR1 MNHNS and CDR2 SASEGT. J gave up 0 bases and V 9 bases, and 8 bases lay outside the gene matches. Here the CDR3 reads CASCRGELAKNIQYF. The DNA for the CDR3 is TGTGCCAGTTGCCGGGGGGAGCTAGCCAAAAACATTCAGTACTTC.

For this clone: Germline and junction disagree at one end, which may indicate a read error. This sequence joins TRBV5-4 and TRBJ2-5; the match to TRBD1 covers 9 bases. Germline CDR1 SGHNT, CDR2 YYREEE (reference sequence). This CDR3 spans 15 amino acids. For the CDR3, the DNA is TGCGCCAGCAGCCAAGACAGGGGGTTCAGCGAGACCCAGTACTTC. It is translated as CASSQDRGFSETQYF.

The chain recombines TRBV7-2 with TRBJ2-5; D is uncertain. Germline lookup yields CDR1 SGHTA and CDR2 FQGNSA. The CDR3 runs to 14 residues. The V gene lost 0 bases and the J gene lost 1 base, with 6 bases spanning the gap. The CDR3 coding sequence is TGTGCCAGCAGCTTAGCCGCCGGCCAAGAGACCCAGTACTTC. Amino acids: CASSLAAGQETQYF.

This chain links TRBV7-2 with TRBJ2-7; 7 nucleotides agree with TRBD2. CDR1 is SGHTA and CDR2 is FQGNSA in the germline V gene. The CDR3 is 19 amino acids. Trimming took 1 base from V and 4 from J; bases not matched to a gene: 19. The CDR3, as DNA: TGTGCCAGCAGCTTAGGTGGGATAAGCGGGAAGGGAAGTAAGTACGAGCAGTACTTC. As protein: CASSLGGISGKGSKYEQYF.

In this sample, this clone turned up a few times. The chain combines TRBV7-9 with TRBJ1-2; D is undetermined. CDR1 is SEHNR and CDR2 is FQNEAQ in the germline V gene (reference sequence). V shed 1 base and J shed 4 bases, with 10 bases lying between them. The CDR3 is 14 residues long. CDR3 in amino acids: CASSLGGVGYGYTF. In DNA form, the CDR3 reads TGTGCCAGCAGCTTAGGTGGGGTCGGCTATGGCTACACCTTC.

The chain joins TRBV27 to TRBJ2-2; a weak D match, TRBD2 (6 bases). CDR3 size: 16 residues. Germline V gives CDR1 MNHEY, CDR2 SMNVEV (reference sequence). Trimming removed 5 bases at V and 8 bases at J, with 21 bases between. CDR3 residues: CASSHRERSLGGELFF. CDR3 in DNA: TGTGCCAGCAGTCACCGGGAGCGGTCCCTCGGGGGGGAGCTGTTTTTT.